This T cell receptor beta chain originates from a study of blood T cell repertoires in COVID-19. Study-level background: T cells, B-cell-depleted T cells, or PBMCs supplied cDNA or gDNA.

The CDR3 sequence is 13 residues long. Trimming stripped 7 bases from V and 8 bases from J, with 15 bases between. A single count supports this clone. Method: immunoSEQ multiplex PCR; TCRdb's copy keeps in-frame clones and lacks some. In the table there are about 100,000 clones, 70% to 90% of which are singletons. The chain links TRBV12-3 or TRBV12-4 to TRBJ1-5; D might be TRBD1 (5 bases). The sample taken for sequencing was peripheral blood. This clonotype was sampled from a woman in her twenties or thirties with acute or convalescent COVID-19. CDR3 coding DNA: TGTGCCAGCACCTACAGGCCGTGGGAGCCCCAGCATTTT. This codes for CASTYRPWEPQHF.